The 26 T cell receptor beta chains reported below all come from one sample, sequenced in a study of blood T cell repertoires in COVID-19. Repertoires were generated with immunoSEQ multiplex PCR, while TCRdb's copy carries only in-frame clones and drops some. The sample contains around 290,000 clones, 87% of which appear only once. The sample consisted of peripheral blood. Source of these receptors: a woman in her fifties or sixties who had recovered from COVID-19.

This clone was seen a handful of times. The CDR3, as DNA: TGTGCCAGTAGTCCGCGACAGAGCTCTGGAAACACCATATATTTT. Amino acid sequence: CASSPRQSSGNTIYF. The J gene is TRBJ1-3, the V gene TRBV19; TRBD1 might be the D (5 bases). Germline V gene lookup returns CDR1 LNHDA and CDR2 SQIVND (reference sequence). The V end lost 5 bases, the J end lost 0 bases, and 11 bases lay between the germline ends. CDR3 size: 15 residues.

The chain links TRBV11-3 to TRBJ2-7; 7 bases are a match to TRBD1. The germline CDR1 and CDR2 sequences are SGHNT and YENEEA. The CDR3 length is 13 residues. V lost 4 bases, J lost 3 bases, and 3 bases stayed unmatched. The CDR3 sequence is CASSSRQGYEQYF. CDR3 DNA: TGTGCCAGCAGCTCAAGACAGGGCTACGAGCAGTACTTC.

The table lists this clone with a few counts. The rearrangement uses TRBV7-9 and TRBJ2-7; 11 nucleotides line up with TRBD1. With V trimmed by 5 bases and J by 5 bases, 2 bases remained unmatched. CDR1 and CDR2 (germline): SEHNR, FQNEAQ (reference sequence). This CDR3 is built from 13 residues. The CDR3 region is CASSRGQGDEQYF. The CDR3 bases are TGTGCCAGCAGCCGGGGACAGGGGGACGAGCAGTACTTC. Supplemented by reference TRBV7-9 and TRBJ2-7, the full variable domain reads DTGVSQNPRHKITKRGQNVTFRCDPISEHNRLYWYRQTLGQGPEFLTYFQNEAQLEKSRLLSDRFSAERPKGSFSTLEIQRTEQGDSAMYLCASSRGQGDEQYFGPGTRLTVT.

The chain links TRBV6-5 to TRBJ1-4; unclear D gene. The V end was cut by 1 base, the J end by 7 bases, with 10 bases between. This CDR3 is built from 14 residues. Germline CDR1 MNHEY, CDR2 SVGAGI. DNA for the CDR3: TGTGCCAGCAGTTACTTCCGGGGTGCTGAAAAACTGTTTTTT. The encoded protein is CASSYFRGAEKLFF.

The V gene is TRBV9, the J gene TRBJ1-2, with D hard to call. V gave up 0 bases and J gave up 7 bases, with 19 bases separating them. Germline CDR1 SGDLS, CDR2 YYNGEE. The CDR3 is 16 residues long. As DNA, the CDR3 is TGTGCCAGCAGCGTAGGCGTATCGACCCGAGGCCCTGGCTACACCTTC. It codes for CASSVGVSTRGPGYTF.

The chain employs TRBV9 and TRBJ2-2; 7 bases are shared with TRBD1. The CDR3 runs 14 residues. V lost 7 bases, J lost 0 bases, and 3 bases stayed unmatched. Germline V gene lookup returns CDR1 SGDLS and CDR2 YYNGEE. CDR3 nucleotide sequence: TGTGCCAGCCGGACAGGTTCGAACACCGGGGAGCTGTTTTTT. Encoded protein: CASRTGSNTGELFF.

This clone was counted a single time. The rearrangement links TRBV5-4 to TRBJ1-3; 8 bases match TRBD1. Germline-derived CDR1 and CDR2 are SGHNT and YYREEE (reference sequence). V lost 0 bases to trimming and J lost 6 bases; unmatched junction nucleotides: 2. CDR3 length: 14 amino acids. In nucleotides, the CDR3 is TGTGCCAGCAGCTTGGCGGACAGGGTAAACACCATATATTTT. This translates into CASSLADRVNTIYF.

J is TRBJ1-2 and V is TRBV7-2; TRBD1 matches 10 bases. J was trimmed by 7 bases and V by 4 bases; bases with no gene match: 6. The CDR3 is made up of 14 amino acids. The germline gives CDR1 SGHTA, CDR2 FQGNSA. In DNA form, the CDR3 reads TGTGCCAGCAGCTCGACAGGGGGCGAGCGTGGCTACACCTTC. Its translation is CASSSTGGERGYTF. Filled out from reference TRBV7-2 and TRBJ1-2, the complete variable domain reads GAGVSQSPSNKVTEKGKDVELRCDPISGHTALYWYRQSLGQGLEFLIYFQGNSAPDKSGLPSDRFSAERTGGSVSTLTIQRTQQEDSAVYLCASSSTGGERGYTFGSGTRLTVV.

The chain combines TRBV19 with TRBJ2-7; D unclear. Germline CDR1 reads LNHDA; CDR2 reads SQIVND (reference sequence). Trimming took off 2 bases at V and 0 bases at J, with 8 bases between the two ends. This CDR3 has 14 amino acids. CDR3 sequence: CASSISVSSYEQYF. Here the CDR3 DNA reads TGTGCCAGTAGTATAAGCGTCAGCTCCTACGAGCAGTACTTC.

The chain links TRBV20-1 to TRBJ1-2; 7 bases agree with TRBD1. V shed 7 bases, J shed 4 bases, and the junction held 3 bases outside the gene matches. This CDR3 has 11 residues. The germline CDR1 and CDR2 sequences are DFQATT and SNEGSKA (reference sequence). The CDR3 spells CSGGGPYGYTF. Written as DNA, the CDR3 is TGCAGTGGAGGGGGCCCCTATGGCTACACCTTC.

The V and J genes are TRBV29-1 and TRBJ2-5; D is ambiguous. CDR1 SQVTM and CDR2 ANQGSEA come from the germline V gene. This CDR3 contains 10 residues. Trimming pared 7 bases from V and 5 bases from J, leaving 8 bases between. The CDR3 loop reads CSGKRETQYF. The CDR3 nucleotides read TGCAGCGGAAAGAGGGAGACCCAGTACTTC.

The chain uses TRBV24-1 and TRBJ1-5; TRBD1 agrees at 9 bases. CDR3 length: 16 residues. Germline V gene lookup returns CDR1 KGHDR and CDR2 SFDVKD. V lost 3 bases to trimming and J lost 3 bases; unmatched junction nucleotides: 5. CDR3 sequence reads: CATSDRTGALNQPQHF. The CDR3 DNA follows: TGTGCCACCAGTGATAGGACAGGGGCCCTCAATCAGCCCCAGCATTTT.

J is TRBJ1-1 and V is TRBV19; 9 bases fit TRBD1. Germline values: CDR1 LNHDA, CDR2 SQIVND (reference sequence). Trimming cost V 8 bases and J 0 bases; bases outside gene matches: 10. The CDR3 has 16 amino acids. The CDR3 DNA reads TGTGCCAGTCGACAGGGGGGATACTACATGAACACTGAAGCTTTCTTT. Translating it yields CASRQGGYYMNTEAFF.

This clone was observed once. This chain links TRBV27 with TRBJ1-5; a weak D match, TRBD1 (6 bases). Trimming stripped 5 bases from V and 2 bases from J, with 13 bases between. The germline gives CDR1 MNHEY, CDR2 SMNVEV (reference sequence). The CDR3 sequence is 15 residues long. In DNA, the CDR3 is TGTGCCAGCAGTGCACAGGGTGGTGGCAATCAGCCCCAGCATTTT. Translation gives CASSAQGGGNQPQHF.

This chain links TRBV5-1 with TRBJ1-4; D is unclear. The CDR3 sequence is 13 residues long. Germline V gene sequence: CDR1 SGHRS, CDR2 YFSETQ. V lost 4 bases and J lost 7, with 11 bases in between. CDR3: CASSPWPGEKLFF. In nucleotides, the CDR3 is TGCGCCAGCAGCCCATGGCCGGGTGAAAAACTGTTTTTT.

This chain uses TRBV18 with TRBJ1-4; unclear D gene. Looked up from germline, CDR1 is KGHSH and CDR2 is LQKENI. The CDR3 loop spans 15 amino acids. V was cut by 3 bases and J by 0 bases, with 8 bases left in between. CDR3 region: CASSPLGATNEKLFF. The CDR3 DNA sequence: TGTGCCAGCTCACCCCTCGGGGCAACTAATGAAAAACTGTTTTTT. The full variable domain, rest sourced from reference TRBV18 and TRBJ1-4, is NAGVMQNPRHLVRRRGQEARLRCSPMKGHSHVYWYRQLPEEGLKFMVYLQKENIIDESGMPKERFSAEFPKEGPSILRIQQVVRGDSAAYFCASSPLGATNEKLFFGSGTQLSVL.

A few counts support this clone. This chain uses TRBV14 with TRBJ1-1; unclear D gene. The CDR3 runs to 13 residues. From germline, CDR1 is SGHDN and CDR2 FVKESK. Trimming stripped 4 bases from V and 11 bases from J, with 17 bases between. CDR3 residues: CASSPGGIAEAFF. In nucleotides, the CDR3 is TGTGCCAGCAGCCCGGGAGGGATCGCGGAGGCTTTCTTT.

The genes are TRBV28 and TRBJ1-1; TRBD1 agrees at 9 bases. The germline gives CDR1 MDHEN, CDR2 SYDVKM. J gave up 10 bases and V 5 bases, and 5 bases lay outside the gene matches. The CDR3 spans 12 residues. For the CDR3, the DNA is TGTGCCAGCAGTCCCGGACAGGGGAGAGCTTTCTTT. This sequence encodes CASSPGQGRAFF. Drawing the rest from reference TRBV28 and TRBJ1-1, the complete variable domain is DVKVTQSSRYLVKRTGEKVFLECVQDMDHENMFWYRQDPGLGLRLIYFSYDVKMKEKGDIPEGYSVSREKKERFSLILESASTNQTSMYLCASSPGQGRAFFGQGTRLTVV.

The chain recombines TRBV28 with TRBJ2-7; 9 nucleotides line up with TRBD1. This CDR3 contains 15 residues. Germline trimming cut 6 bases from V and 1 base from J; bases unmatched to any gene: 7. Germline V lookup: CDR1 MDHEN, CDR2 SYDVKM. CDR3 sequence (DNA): TGTGCCAGCAGCCCGGGACAGGGAGTGTCCTACGAGCAGTACTTC. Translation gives CASSPGQGVSYEQYF.

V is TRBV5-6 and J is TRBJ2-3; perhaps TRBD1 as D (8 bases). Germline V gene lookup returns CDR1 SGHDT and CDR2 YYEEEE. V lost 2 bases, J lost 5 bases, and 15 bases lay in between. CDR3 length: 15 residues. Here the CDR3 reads CASSLGTGGGDTQYF. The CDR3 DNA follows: TGTGCCAGCAGCTTAGGGACAGGCGGGGGAGATACGCAGTATTTT.

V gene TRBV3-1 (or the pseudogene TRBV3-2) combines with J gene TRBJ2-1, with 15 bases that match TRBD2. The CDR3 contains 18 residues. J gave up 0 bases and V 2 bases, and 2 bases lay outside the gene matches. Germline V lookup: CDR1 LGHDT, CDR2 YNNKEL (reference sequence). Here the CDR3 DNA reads TGTGCCAGCAGCCAACTGGGACTAGCGGGGGGCTCCTACAATGAGCAGTTCTTC. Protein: CASSQLGLAGGSYNEQFF.

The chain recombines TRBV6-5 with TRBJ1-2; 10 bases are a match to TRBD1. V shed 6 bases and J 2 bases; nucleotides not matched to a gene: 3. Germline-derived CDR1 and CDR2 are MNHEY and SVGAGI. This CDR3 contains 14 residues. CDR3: CASRGQGRNYGYTF. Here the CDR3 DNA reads TGTGCCAGCAGGGGACAGGGGCGCAACTATGGCTACACCTTC.

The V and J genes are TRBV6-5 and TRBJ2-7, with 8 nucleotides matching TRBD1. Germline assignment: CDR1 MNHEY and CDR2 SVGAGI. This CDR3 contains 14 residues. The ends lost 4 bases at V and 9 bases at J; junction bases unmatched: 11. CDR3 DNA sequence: TGTGCCAGCAGTTCCCAGGGGGCTGGTCGTCGGCAGTACTTC. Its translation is CASSSQGAGRRQYF.

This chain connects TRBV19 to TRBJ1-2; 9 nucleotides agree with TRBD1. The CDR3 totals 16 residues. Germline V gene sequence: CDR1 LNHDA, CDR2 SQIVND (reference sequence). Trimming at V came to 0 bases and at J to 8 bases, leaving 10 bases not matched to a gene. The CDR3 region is CASSIDQQGATRGYTF. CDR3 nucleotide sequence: TGTGCCAGTAGTATAGACCAACAGGGGGCGACGAGAGGCTACACCTTC.

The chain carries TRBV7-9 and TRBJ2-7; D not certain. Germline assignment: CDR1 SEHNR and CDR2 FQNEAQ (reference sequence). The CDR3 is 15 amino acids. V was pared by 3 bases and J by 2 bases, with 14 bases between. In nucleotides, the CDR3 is TGTGCCAGCAGCTTTTTATACGCAGAACCCTACGAGCAGTACTTC. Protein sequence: CASSFLYAEPYEQYF.

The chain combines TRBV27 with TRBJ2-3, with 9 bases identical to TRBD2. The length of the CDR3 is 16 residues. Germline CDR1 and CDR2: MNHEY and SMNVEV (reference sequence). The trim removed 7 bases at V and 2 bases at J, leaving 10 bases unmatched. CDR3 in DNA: TGTGCCAGCACCCGATACGCTAGCGGGGTCACAGATACGCAGTATTTT. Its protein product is CASTRYASGVTDTQYF.